The TCR beta chain under discussion was sequenced for a study of shared clonotypes between healthy human individuals. Some clones are missing from TCRdb's copy, which holds only in-frame ones; the method was immunoSEQ multiplex PCR. The table has 850,000 to 1,200,000 clones, roughly 80% seen once. Each sample came from a Caucasian adult donor living in Nashville, Tennessee. A split of CD4+ cells into CD45RA+ naive and CD45RA-negative memory subsets was performed. Sequenced material: memory CD4+ T cells sorted from blood. Documented subset: CD45RA-negative fraction. The receptor was derived from a man aged 18 to 30 in good health.

CDR3 nucleotides: TGCGCCAGCAGCAAGGTGGGTGAAAAACTGTTTTTT. It yields the protein CASSKVGEKLFF. The chain links TRBV4-1 to TRBJ1-4; the D is unclear. This CDR3 is built from 12 residues. The germline V gene encodes CDR1 MGHRA and CDR2 YSYEKL. The V end was cut by 5 bases, the J end by 7 bases, with 8 bases between.